This T cell receptor (beta chain) was retrieved from a study of blood T cells in healthy people across ages. Looking at the study overall: There was about one barcoded beta molecule captured by template switching per two T cells.

This clonotype was recorded a few times. A second PCR of roughly 7 to 11 cycles used a sample-barcoded 5' primer and a J-beta primer mix. TCRdb fed the 5' RACE reads into MiXCR, producing one record per CDR3 protein. The repertoire holds about 280,000 distinct CDR3 sequences, with 27% as singletons. The clonotype was recovered from a woman aged 70-85 years in good health. Sequenced input: blood.

The CDR3 sequence is CASNLFTVNSPLHF. CDR3 sequence (DNA): TGTGCCAGCAACCTATTCACGGTTAATTCACCCCTCCACTTT. The V call is TRBV3-1, the J call TRBJ1-6; the D is unclear. CDR1 is LGHDT and CDR2 is YNNKEL in the germline V gene (reference sequence). The CDR3 loop spans 14 amino acids. Trimming took 7 bases from V and 6 from J, leaving 13 bases between them.